This T cell receptor (beta chain) comes out of a study of shared clonotypes between healthy human individuals (dated by TCRdb to about 2020). Study-wide context: The cohort comprised a couple of women and three men aged 18 to 49 years. To increase sequencing depth and limit assay-specific biases, TCR repertoire library preparation and sequencing were carried out by different laboratories using diverse techniques. Leukapheresis yielded between about 0.94 and 8.9 billion PBMCs per donor. To estimate repertoire size and how much clonotypes are shared between individuals, the study performed deep sequencing of blood TCR repertoires from five healthy adults. Results and caveats for the whole study, not just this receptor: Pairwise subsampling indicated that sequencing depth was expected to affect the degree of clonotype sharing among donors. The genetic and exposure-history diversity represented was limited by the small number of donors. Sampling was restricted to blood, and TCR repertoires in tissues likely differ from the TCR repertoires found in blood.

Using the deep immunoSEQ assay, multiplex PCR amplified TCR CDR3 regions from genomic DNA. Genomic DNA extracted from each cell subset was distributed evenly over all wells of several immunoSEQ 96-well plates, and each plate served as one replicate. For unsorted PBMC, each replicate PCR was loaded with around 300 ng genomic DNA, equivalent to tens of thousands of T cell genomes. Ten immunoSEQ deep assay plates were used to sequence unsorted PBMC genomic DNA. Purified libraries were quantified with a Qubit 3.0 fluorometer, sized on a Bioanalyzer 2100, and re-quantified with the KAPA Library Quantification kit. Each immunoSEQ 96-well plate was sequenced on its own single-read 150-cycle Illumina NextSeq 550 flow cell. In the source study's methods: Because only junctional sequences without quality scores were contained in the immunoSEQ output, filtering matching that applied to full-length reads could not be performed. To assign V/J genes and CDR3, sequences were annotated against IMGT germline references using PyIR, a Python wrapper for IgBLAST v1.9. Reads were removed for weak V/J assignments (E-value above 1e-6), missing CDR3, stop codons, out-of-frame junctions, or ambiguous translated residues. V3J clonotypes were defined as sequences sharing an identical inferred V gene, J gene, and CDR3 amino acid sequence. To compute the percentage overlap between repertoires, the number of shared unique clonotypes was divided by the size of the smaller repertoire. Repertoire richness was assessed with RTK rarefaction, the Chao1 estimator, and Recon v2.1 estimates of unobserved clonotypes. Not all clones reach the TCRdb copy of this immuneACCESS table, which keeps in-frame sequences only. Checked studies attribute under half of the gap to unresolved V genes and leave the rest unexplained. Clonal size and the V and J genes are those of that table, whereas D and trimming came from the DNA. This sample comprises about 560,000 clones, roughly 72% of them detected only once. Approximately 12% of the sample is taken by the ten largest.

Trimming takes 5 bases from V and 2 bases from J, and the germline ends sit 14 bases apart. Measured from the cysteine to the phenylalanine, the CDR3 is 15 residues long. The only DNA kept is the CDR3, 45 bases in frame from the first base. The germline V gene specifies MNHNS as CDR1 and SASEGT as CDR2. A word on this clone: What antigen it recognizes has not been identified. Within one base of it there is no much larger clone, and no base qualities were kept.

The donors were healthy, HIV-negative adults who had no recently reported acute infections or vaccinations. Every donor was a Caucasian adult residing in Nashville, Tennessee, USA. For unsorted samples, some 87 million PBMCs were counted, and genomic DNA was extracted using the QIAamp DNA Blood Mini kit. Blood was collected by leukapheresis, and PBMCs were isolated by Ficoll-Histopaque density gradient centrifugation and then cryopreserved in liquid nitrogen vapor phase. The clonotype originates from a woman in her thirties or forties in good health. Some clones in this sample may be carry-over from other donors' samples. Here the chain combines TRBV6-1 and TRBJ2-3; the D gene could be TRBD1 or TRBD2, each one agreeing over 5 bases. Sequencing input: PBMCs. The sequenced DNA is TGTGCCAGCAGTACCGACGGGGCCTCCACAGATACGCAGTATTTT. Translated, this gives CASSTDGASTDTQYF.